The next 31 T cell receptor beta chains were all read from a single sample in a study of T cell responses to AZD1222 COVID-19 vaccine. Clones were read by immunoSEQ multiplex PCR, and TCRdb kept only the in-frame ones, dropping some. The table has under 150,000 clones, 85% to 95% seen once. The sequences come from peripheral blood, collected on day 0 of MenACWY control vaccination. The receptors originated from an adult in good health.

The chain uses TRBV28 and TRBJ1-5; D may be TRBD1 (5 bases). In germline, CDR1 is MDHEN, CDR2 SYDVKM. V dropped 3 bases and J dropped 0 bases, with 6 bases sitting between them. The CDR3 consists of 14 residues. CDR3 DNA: TGTGCCAGCAGTTTTGGGGGTAGCAATCAGCCCCAGCATTTT. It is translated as CASSFGGSNQPQHF.

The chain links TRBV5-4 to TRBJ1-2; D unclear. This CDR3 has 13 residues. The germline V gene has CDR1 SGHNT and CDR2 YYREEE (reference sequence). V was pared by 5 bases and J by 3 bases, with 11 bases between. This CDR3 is CASRADLDYGYTF. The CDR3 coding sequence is TGTGCCAGCAGGGCAGACTTAGACTATGGCTACACCTTC.

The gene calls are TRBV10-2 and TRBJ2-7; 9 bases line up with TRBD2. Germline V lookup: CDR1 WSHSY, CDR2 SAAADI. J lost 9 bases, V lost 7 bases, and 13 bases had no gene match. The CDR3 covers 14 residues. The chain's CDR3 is CASKVGLAGSWQYF. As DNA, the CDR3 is TGCGCCAGCAAGGTGGGGCTAGCGGGATCTTGGCAGTACTTC.

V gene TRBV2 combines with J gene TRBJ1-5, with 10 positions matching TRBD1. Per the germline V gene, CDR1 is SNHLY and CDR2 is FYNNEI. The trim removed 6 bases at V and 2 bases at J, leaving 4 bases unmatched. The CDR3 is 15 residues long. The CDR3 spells CASRGTGDGNQPQHF. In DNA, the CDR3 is TGTGCCAGCAGGGGGACAGGGGACGGCAATCAGCCCCAGCATTTT.

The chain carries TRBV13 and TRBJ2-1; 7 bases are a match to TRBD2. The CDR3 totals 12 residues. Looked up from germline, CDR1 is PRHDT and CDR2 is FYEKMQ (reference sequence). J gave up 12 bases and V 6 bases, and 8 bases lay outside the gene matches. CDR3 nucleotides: TGTGCCAGCAGTCACGGGGGGATAGGGCAGTTCTTC. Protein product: CASSHGGIGQFF.

For the CDR3, the DNA is TGTGCCATCAGTGAGTCGGGGGGTCAGCCCCAGCATTTT. It yields the protein CAISESGGQPQHF. The chain recombines TRBV10-3 with TRBJ1-5; TRBD1 is a possible D gene (5 bases). Between the trimmed V and J ends, which lost 0 bases and 6 bases, there was a span of 6 bases. The germline CDR1 and CDR2 sequences are ENHRY and SYGVKD. This CDR3 contains 13 residues.

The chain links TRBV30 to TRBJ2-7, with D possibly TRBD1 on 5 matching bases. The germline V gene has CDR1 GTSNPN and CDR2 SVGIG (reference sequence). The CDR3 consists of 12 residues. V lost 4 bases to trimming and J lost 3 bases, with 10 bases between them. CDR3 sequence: CAWKGADYEQYF. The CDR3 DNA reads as TGTGCCTGGAAAGGGGCCGACTACGAGCAGTACTTC.

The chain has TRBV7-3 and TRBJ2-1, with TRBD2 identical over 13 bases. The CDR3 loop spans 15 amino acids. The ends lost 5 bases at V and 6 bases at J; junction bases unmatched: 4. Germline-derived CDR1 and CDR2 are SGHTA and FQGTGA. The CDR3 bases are TGTGCCAGCAGCCCAACTAGCGGGGGGGCCAATGAGCAGTTCTTC. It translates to CASSPTSGGANEQFF.

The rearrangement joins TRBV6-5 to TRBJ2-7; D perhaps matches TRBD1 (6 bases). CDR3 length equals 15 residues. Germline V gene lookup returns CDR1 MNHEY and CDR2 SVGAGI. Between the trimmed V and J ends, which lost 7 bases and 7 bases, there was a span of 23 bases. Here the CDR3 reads CASTKMSGQLGEQYF. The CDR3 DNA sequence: TGTGCCAGCACCAAGATGTCGGGACAACTTGGGGAGCAGTACTTC.

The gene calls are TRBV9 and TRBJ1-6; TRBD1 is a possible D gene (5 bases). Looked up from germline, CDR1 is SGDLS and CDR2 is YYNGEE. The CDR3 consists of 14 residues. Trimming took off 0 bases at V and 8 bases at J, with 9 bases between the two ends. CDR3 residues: CASSVGGADSPLHF. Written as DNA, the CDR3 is TGTGCCAGCAGCGTAGGAGGGGCTGATTCACCCCTCCACTTT. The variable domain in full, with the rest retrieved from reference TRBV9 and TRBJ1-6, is DSGVTQTPKHLITATGQRVTLRCSPRSGDLSVYWYQQSLDQGLQFLIQYYNGEERAKGNILERFSAQQFPDLHSELNLSSLELGDSALYFCASSVGGADSPLHFGNGTRLTVT.

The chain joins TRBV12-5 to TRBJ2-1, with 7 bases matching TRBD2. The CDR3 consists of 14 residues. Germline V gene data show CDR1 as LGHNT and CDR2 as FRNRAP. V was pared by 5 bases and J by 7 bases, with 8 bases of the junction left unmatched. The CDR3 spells CASGQPTSRNEQFF. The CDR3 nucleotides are TGTGCTAGTGGTCAACCGACTAGCAGGAATGAGCAGTTCTTC.

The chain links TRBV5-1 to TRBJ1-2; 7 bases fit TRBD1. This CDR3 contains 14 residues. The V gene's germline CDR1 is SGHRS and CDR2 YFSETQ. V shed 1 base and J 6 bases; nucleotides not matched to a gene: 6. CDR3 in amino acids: CASSLRRDSDGYTF. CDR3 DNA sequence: TGCGCCAGCAGCTTGAGAAGGGACAGTGATGGCTACACCTTC.

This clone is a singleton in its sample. Written as DNA, the CDR3 is TGTGCCAGCAGTATCCAGTGGGCGAGAGATACGCAGTATTTT. This gives the protein CASSIQWARDTQYF. V is TRBV27 and J is TRBJ2-3; D is uncertain. Trimming left V 5 bases short and J 5 bases short, with 14 bases between. CDR1 and CDR2 from the germline V gene are MNHEY and SMNVEV (reference sequence). This CDR3 is 14 amino acids long.

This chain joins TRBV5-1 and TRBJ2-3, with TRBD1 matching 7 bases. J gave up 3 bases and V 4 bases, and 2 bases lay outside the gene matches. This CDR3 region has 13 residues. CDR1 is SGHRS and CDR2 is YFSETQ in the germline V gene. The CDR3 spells CASSTQGTDTQYF. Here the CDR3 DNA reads TGCGCCAGCAGCACACAGGGGACAGATACGCAGTATTTT.

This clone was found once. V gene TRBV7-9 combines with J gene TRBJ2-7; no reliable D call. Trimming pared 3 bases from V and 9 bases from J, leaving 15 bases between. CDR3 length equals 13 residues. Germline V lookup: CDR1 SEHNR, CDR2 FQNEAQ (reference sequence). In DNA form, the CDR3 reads TGTGCCAGCAGCTTCTCAAACGTGGCAGGGCAGTACTTC. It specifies CASSFSNVAGQYF.

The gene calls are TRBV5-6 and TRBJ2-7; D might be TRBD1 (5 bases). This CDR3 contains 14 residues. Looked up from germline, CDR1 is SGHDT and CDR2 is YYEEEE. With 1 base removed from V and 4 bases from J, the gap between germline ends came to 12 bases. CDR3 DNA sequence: TGTGCCAGCAGCTTGACAGGCAACAATTACGAGCAGTACTTC. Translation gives CASSLTGNNYEQYF. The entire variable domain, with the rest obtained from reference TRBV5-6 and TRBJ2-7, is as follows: DAGVTQSPTHLIKTRGQQVTLRCSPKSGHDTVSWYQQALGQGPQFIFQYYEEEERQRGNFPDRFSGHQFPNYSSELNVNALLLGDSALYLCASSLTGNNYEQYFGPGTRLTVT.

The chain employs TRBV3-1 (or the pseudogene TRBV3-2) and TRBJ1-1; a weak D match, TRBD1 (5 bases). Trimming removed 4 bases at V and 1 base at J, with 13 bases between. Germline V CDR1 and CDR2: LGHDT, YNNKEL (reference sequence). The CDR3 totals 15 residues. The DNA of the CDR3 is TGTGCCAGCAGCCGCGGGACGGAAGGGAACACTGAAGCTTTCTTT. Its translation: CASSRGTEGNTEAFF.

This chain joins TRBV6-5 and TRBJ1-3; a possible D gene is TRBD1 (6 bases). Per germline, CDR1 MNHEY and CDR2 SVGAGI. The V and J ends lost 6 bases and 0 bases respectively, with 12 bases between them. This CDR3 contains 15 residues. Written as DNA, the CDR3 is TGTGCCAGCAGCCCCGAGGGGGACTCTGGAAACACCATATATTTT. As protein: CASSPEGDSGNTIYF.

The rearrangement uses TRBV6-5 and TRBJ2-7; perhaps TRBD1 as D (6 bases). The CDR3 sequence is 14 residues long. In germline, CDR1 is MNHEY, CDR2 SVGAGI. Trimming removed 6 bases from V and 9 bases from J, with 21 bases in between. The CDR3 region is CASRPKPRGGGQYF. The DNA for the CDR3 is TGTGCCAGCAGACCCAAACCCCGTGGGGGCGGGCAGTACTTC.

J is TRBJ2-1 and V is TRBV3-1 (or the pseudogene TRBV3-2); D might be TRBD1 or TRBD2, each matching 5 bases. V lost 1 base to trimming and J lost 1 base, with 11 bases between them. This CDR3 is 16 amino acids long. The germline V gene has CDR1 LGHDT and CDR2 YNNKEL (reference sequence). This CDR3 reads CASSQVRGVSYNEQFF. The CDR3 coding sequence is TGTGCCAGCAGCCAAGTAAGGGGAGTATCCTACAATGAGCAGTTCTTC.

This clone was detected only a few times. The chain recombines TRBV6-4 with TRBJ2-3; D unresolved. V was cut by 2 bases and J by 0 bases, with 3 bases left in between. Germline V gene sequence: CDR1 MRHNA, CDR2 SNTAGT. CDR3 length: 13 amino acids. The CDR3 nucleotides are TGTGCCAGCAGTGACCGAAGCACAGATACGCAGTATTTT. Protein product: CASSDRSTDTQYF.

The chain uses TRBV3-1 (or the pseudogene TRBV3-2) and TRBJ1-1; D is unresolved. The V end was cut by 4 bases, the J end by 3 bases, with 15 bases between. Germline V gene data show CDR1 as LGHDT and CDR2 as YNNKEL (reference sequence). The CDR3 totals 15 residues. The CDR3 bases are TGTGCCAGCAGCCCGGAGGGAGTTTTACACACTGAAGCTTTCTTT. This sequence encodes CASSPEGVLHTEAFF.

CDR3 nucleotides: TGTGCCAGCAGCTTAGCTTCGTATTTCACAGATACGCAGTATTTT. Its translation: CASSLASYFTDTQYF. The rearrangement joins TRBV7-8 to TRBJ2-3; no firm D call. CDR1 and CDR2 (germline): SGHVS, FQNEAQ. V lost 0 bases and J 2 bases, leaving 9 bases between the germline ends. The CDR3 runs 15 residues. Using reference TRBV7-8 and TRBJ2-3 for the parts outside the CDR3, the full variable domain is GAGVSQSPRYKVAKRGQDVALRCDPISGHVSLFWYQQALGQGPEFLTYFQNEAQLDKSGLPSDRFFAERPEGSVSTLKIQRTQQEDSAVYLCASSLASYFTDTQYFGPGTRLTVL.

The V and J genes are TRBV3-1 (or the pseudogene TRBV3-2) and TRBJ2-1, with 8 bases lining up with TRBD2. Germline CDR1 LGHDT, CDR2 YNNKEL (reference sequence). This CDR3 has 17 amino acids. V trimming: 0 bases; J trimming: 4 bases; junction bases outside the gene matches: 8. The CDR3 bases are TGTGCCAGCAGCCAAGATCGGTTAGCGGGGATTTACAATGAGCAGTTCTTC. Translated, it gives CASSQDRLAGIYNEQFF.

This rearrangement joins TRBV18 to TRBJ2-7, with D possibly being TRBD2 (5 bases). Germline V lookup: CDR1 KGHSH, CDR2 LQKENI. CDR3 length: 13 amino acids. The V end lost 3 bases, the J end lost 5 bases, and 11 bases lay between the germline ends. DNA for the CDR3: TGTGCCAGCTCACCGCTAGAGGGTAACGAGCAGTACTTC. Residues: CASSPLEGNEQYF.

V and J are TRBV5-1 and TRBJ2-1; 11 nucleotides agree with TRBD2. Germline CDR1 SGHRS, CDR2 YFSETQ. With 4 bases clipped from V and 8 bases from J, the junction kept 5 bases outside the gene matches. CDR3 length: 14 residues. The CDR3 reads CASSPIAGGDEQFF. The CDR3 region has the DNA TGCGCCAGCAGCCCGATAGCGGGAGGGGATGAGCAGTTCTTC.

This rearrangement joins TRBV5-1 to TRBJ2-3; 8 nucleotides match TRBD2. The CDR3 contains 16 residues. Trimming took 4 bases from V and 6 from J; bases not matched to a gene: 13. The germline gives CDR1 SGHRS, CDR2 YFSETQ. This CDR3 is CASSPYNRGGPDTQYF. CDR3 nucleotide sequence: TGCGCCAGCAGCCCTTACAATCGGGGGGGGCCGGATACGCAGTATTTT.

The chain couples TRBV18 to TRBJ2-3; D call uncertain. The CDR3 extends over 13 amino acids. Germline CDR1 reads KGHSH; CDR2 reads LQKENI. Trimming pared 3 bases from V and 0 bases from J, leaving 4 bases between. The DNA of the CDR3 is TGTGCCAGCTCACCGACTAGCACAGATACGCAGTATTTT. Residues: CASSPTSTDTQYF.

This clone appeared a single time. CDR3 DNA: TGTGCCAGCAGTGGGTCCGGGACAGCGAATTCACCCCTCCACTTT. Encoded protein: CASSGSGTANSPLHF. This chain joins TRBV2 and TRBJ1-6; TRBD1 matches at 7 bases. This CDR3 spans 15 amino acids. Per germline, CDR1 SNHLY and CDR2 FYNNEI. V was pared by 4 bases and J by 7 bases, with 7 bases of the junction left unmatched.

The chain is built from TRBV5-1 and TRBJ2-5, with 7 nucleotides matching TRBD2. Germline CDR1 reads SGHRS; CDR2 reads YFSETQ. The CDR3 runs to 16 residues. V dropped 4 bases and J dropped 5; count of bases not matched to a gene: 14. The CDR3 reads CASSPSEGSGVETQYF. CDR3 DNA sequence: TGCGCCAGCAGCCCATCCGAGGGGAGCGGGGTTGAGACCCAGTACTTC.

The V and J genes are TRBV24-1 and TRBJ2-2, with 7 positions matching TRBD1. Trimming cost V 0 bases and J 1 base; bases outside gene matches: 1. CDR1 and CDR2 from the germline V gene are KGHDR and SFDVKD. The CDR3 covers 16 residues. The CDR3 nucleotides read TGTGCCACCAGTGATTTGAGGACAGGGAACACCGGGGAGCTGTTTTTT. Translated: CATSDLRTGNTGELFF.